The T cell receptor (beta chain) described here comes from a study of blood T cell repertoires in COVID-19. Authors' processing steps: Estimation of nucleated cell counts was performed using reference gene primer amplification. Sequenced by immunoSEQ multiplex PCR; TCRdb stores in-frame clones only, minus some. Clone size and the V and J calls come from that table; the DNA yielded D and trimming. The sample includes 150,000 to 200,000 clones, roughly 87% of them seen just once. The germline V gene encodes CDR1 LGHDT and CDR2 YNNKEL (reference sequence). There are 17 residues in the CDR3. The junction had 6 bases not matched to a gene; V was cut back by 6 bases and J by 1 base.

The sequencing sample was made of peripheral blood. The rearrangement uses TRBV3-1 (or the pseudogene TRBV3-2) and TRBJ2-6, with 10 bases fitting TRBD1. The receptor comes from a woman between 40 and 55 years old with acute or convalescent COVID-19. Written as DNA, the CDR3 is TGTGCCAGCAGGGACGGACAGGGGGTATCTGGGGCCAACGTCCTGACTTTC. Protein: CASRDGQGVSGANVLTF.